The rows below give T cell receptor beta chains drawn from one sample of a study of blood T cell repertoires in COVID-19. Only in-frame clones appear in the TCRdb table, and some are missing; sequencing was by immunoSEQ multiplex PCR. Among 170,000 or so clones listed, about 86% were seen once. The sample consisted of peripheral blood. The receptor source for this set is a man in his forties or fifties with active or convalescent COVID-19. CDR3s include the opening cysteine and the closing phenylalanine or tryptophan. The order of the fields is V gene, clone size, J gene, CDR3 protein. A clone size is listed for some rows: how often the clone was seen (once, few, many), or a class if it is expanded.

TRBV18	.	TRBJ1-6	CASSPAVVNSPLHF
TRBV6-5	.	TRBJ2-3	CATADSLTDTQYF
TRBV7-8	.	TRBJ1-6	CASSLTGGFPYNSPLHF
TRBV24-1	.	TRBJ1-6	CATSDGTGDNSPLHF
TRBV5-5	.	TRBJ1-2	CASSLERGASYGYTF
TRBV29-1	.	TRBJ2-3	CSVYVDGTDTQYF
TRBV18	.	TRBJ2-7	CASSPVGQDLTYEQYF
TRBV6-2/TRBV6-3	large	TRBJ1-6	CASSPPASLAGVNSPLHF
TRBV7-8	.	TRBJ1-5	CASSFRPGNQPQHF
TRBV6-1	once	TRBJ1-2	CASSESGRQNYGYTF
TRBV6-5	.	TRBJ2-3	CASTPGGQSTDTQYF
TRBV11-3	.	TRBJ1-6	CASSLESSYNSPLHF
TRBV7-8	few	TRBJ2-7	CASSPRGGFEQYF
TRBV18	.	TRBJ1-2	CASSPEGINYGYTF
TRBV24-1	.	TRBJ1-2	CATSDREGLGYGYTF
TRBV2	.	TRBJ2-1	CASSTELPGLAGNEQFF
TRBV3-1/TRBV3-2	.	TRBJ1-2	CASSPTGTGRGYTF
TRBV6-1	few	TRBJ2-1	CASSEYPSYNEQFF
TRBV6-2/TRBV6-3	.	TRBJ2-3	CASSYSGGGGATDTQYF
TRBV2	.	TRBJ2-3	CATTDRGTDTQYF
TRBV3-1/TRBV3-2	.	TRBJ2-5	CASSPRAGLVGTEGGETQYF
TRBV15	.	TRBJ2-5	CATRRGGGHQETQYF
TRBV27	.	TRBJ1-4	CASSLRGGSGEKLFF
TRBV6-4	.	TRBJ2-3	CASTTLGSADTQYF
TRBV7-2	few	TRBJ2-1	CASSVGQGDEQFF
TRBV6-1	.	TRBJ1-5	CASSELGGQRGNQPQHF
TRBV9	.	TRBJ1-4	CASSASGGTEKLFF
TRBV24-1	.	TRBJ1-5	CATSDTSGTGNQPQHF
TRBV11-2	few	TRBJ1-2	CASSLEAATFYGYTF
TRBV9	.	TRBJ2-5	CASSPGRLAGGPRETQYF
TRBV6-5	once	TRBJ2-5	CASSYDYQETQYF
TRBV2	few	TRBJ2-7	CASNPVAGREQYF
TRBV2	.	TRBJ2-7	CASRYDRSSYEQYF
TRBV6-2/TRBV6-3	.	TRBJ1-1	CASSFPRIANTEAFF
TRBV6-6	.	TRBJ1-2	CASSSEQGMGYGYTF
TRBV19	.	TRBJ1-5	CASSSFGTGGRYQPQHF
TRBV7-2	once	TRBJ2-1	CASSSRGGAGEQFF
TRBV27	.	TRBJ1-6	CASTFNPGISPLHF
TRBV6-2/TRBV6-3	.	TRBJ1-6	CASTPDRAGNSPLHF
TRBV5-1	once	TRBJ1-1	CASSLSSDTEAFF
TRBV7-8	.	TRBJ2-1	CASNYPGLRAHNEQFF
TRBV25-1	once	TRBJ1-2	CASSGHRQGALNGYTF
TRBV6-1	.	TRBJ1-4	CASSEAATGAEKLFF
TRBV4-3	.	TRBJ2-1	CASSRGTSGVGQFF
TRBV3-1/TRBV3-2	.	TRBJ1-5	CASSPSESHSGQPQHF
TRBV10-3	.	TRBJ2-2	CAISESRLARAGELFF
TRBV11-3	.	TRBJ2-5	CASSSPLTSGQETQYF
TRBV24-1	.	TRBJ2-3	CATSDPGTSGEAADTQYF
TRBV18	.	TRBJ2-3	CASSLGLADTDTQYF
TRBV2	.	TRBJ2-4	CASSDNTSGRRNIQYF
TRBV9	.	TRBJ2-7	CASSVEASGSYEQYF
TRBV7-2	.	TRBJ2-2	CASSLAPGLAGEGYTGELFF
TRBV7-2	.	TRBJ2-3	CASSLDPGRDTQYF
TRBV19	few	TRBJ1-5	CASSIIRGQNQPQHF
TRBV14	.	TRBJ2-5	CASSQIGGVQETQYF
TRBV27	.	TRBJ1-2	CASADNFYGYTF
TRBV7-2	.	TRBJ1-6	CASAGRGKGNSPLHF
TRBV4-2	.	TRBJ1-1	CASSQEVFGKTGSAFF
TRBV7-9	.	TRBJ2-7	CASSTDRVSYEQYF
TRBV5-5	.	TRBJ2-2	CASSLVLNTGELFF